These 30 T cell receptor beta chains share one sample of origin, sequenced in a study of T cell responses to AZD1222 COVID-19 vaccine. Assay used: immunoSEQ multiplex PCR; TCRdb lists only in-frame clones, some missing. The sample shows 70,000 to 75,000 clones, around 80% of them seen only once. The material was peripheral blood, obtained 28 days after the second AZD1222 dose. The receptor source for this set is an adult who received the AZD1222 COVID-19 vaccine.

In this sample, this clone turned up a few times. CDR3 sequence reads: CASRADRVSGYTF. As DNA, the CDR3 is TGTGCCAGCCGTGCCGACAGGGTGAGTGGCTACACCTTC. The chain links TRBV28 to TRBJ1-2; 7 bases agree with TRBD1. The V and J ends lost 8 bases and 7 bases, in that order; junction bases with no gene match: 10. CDR1 and CDR2 from the germline V gene are MDHEN and SYDVKM. This CDR3 has 13 amino acids.

This clone was seen only a few times. The chain couples TRBV28 to TRBJ2-1; D possibly corresponds to TRBD2 (5 bases). Germline lookup yields CDR1 MDHEN and CDR2 SYDVKM. The ends were cut back, 3 bases at V and 8 bases at J, with 5 bases in the middle. The CDR3 runs 11 residues. The CDR3 DNA reads as TGTGCCAGCAGTTTGCGGGATGAGCAGTTCTTC. Its translation is CASSLRDEQFF.

The V and J genes are TRBV27 and TRBJ2-7; D gene uncertain. This CDR3 spans 13 amino acids. Trimming cost V 5 bases and J 3 bases, with 11 bases left between them. Germline CDR1 MNHEY, CDR2 SMNVEV (reference sequence). In nucleotides, the CDR3 is TGTGCCAGCAGTCAATCTTACAGCTACGAGCAGTACTTC. It codes for CASSQSYSYEQYF.

This clone was seen a single time. This chain connects TRBV5-6 to TRBJ2-7; the D call may be TRBD1 or TRBD2 (5 bases each). The CDR3 is 15 residues long. The germline CDR1 and CDR2 sequences are SGHDT and YYEEEE. The ends were cut back, 4 bases at V and 6 bases at J, with 20 bases in the middle. The CDR3: CASSPGGGVEVEQYF. CDR3 DNA: TGTGCCAGCAGCCCTGGGGGTGGGGTCGAGGTCGAGCAGTACTTC. The variable domain in full, with the rest retrieved from reference TRBV5-6 and TRBJ2-7, is DAGVTQSPTHLIKTRGQQVTLRCSPKSGHDTVSWYQQALGQGPQFIFQYYEEEERQRGNFPDRFSGHQFPNYSSELNVNALLLGDSALYLCASSPGGGVEVEQYFGPGTRLTVT.

This clone has ten or more counts. The CDR3 spells CAGMGDPRGVGELFF. The CDR3 DNA reads TGTGCCGGTATGGGGGATCCCCGGGGGGTCGGGGAGCTGTTTTTT. The chain couples TRBV25-1 to TRBJ2-2, with 7 bases fitting TRBD2. V was clipped by 11 bases and J by 7 bases; unmatched bases: 16. Germline loops: CDR1 MGHDK, CDR2 SYGVNS. The CDR3 has 15 amino acids.

This chain links TRBV30 with TRBJ2-1; a possible D gene is TRBD2 (6 bases). Trimming cost V 0 bases and J 1 base, with 13 bases left between them. CDR1 and CDR2 (germline): GTSNPN, SVGIG (reference sequence). The CDR3 spans 16 residues. CDR3 coding DNA: TGTGCCTGGAGTGTAGCGGGCATAAATTCCTACAATGAGCAGTTCTTC. This gives the protein CAWSVAGINSYNEQFF.

The chain has TRBV28 and TRBJ2-7; TRBD2 agrees at 7 bases. This CDR3 is 15 amino acids long. The J segment lost 7 bases and the V segment lost 5 bases, leaving 14 bases of the junction unmatched. Germline V gene lookup returns CDR1 MDHEN and CDR2 SYDVKM. CDR3 DNA: TGTGCCAGCAGTGCGAGCCTGGGAGGGGTTAAAGAGCAGTACTTC. Translating gives CASSASLGGVKEQYF.

The chain joins TRBV3-1 (or the pseudogene TRBV3-2) to TRBJ2-1, with D perhaps TRBD2 (6 bases). The V end lost 4 bases, the J end lost 12 bases, and 16 bases lay between the germline ends. The CDR3 is made up of 13 amino acids. Germline V gene data show CDR1 as LGHDT and CDR2 as YNNKEL (reference sequence). The CDR3 loop is CASSPLEGLWQFF. In DNA, the CDR3 is TGTGCCAGCAGCCCCCTGGAGGGGTTATGGCAGTTCTTC.

This chain uses TRBV7-8 with TRBJ2-7; perhaps TRBD2 as D (6 bases). Germline V CDR1 and CDR2: SGHVS, FQNEAQ. This CDR3 region has 14 residues. V lost 8 bases, J lost 2 bases, and 16 bases lay in between. DNA of the CDR3: TGTGCCAGCGTCTCGGGAGAGAGTGCCTACGAGCAGTACTTC. This codes for CASVSGESAYEQYF.

The genes are TRBV19 and TRBJ2-7, with D unresolved. The CDR3 length is 15 residues. V lost 0 bases, J lost 2 bases, and 11 bases lay in between. Germline lookup yields CDR1 LNHDA and CDR2 SQIVND (reference sequence). For the CDR3, the DNA is TGTGCCAGTAGTATAGATCGCTACAGTCCCTACGAGCAGTACTTC. Protein product: CASSIDRYSPYEQYF.

The V gene is TRBV6-5, the J gene TRBJ2-7; TRBD1 matches at 9 bases. This CDR3 comprises 14 residues. The ends lost 7 bases at V and 4 bases at J; junction bases unmatched: 8. The germline gives CDR1 MNHEY, CDR2 SVGAGI. The CDR3 region is CASTSLQGAYEQYF. The CDR3 DNA is TGTGCCAGCACCTCCCTACAGGGGGCATACGAGCAGTACTTC.

This chain links TRBV19 with TRBJ2-1; D gene uncertain. This CDR3 contains 14 residues. Trimming shortened V by 1 base and J by 10 bases, and 14 bases separated the two germline ends. Germline V lookup: CDR1 LNHDA, CDR2 SQIVND (reference sequence). The CDR3 DNA is TGTGCCAGTAGTATAGCTGCGCAGGCAGCCGAGCAGTTCTTC. It translates to CASSIAAQAAEQFF.

The J gene is TRBJ2-3, the V gene TRBV7-3; D may match TRBD1 or TRBD2 (5 bases each). Germline CDR1 SGHTA, CDR2 FQGTGA. The CDR3 covers 16 residues. The V gene lost 1 base and the J gene lost 6 bases, with 17 bases spanning the gap. CDR3 coding DNA: TGTGCCAGCAGCTTAATGAGCCGGGGCCGAGCGGATACGCAGTATTTT. This codes for CASSLMSRGRADTQYF.

This chain links TRBV28 with TRBJ2-3; TRBD2 agrees at 11 bases. V lost 7 bases to trimming and J lost 4 bases; unmatched junction nucleotides: 7. The germline gives CDR1 MDHEN, CDR2 SYDVKM. The CDR3 has 15 amino acids. The CDR3 region is CASMGSGRGADTQYF. CDR3 DNA: TGTGCCAGCATGGGTAGCGGGAGGGGGGCAGATACGCAGTATTTT. Looking up the rest from reference TRBV28 and TRBJ2-3 gives the full variable domain: DVKVTQSSRYLVKRTGEKVFLECVQDMDHENMFWYRQDPGLGLRLIYFSYDVKMKEKGDIPEGYSVSREKKERFSLILESASTNQTSMYLCASMGSGRGADTQYFGPGTRLTVL.

The genes are TRBV12-3 or TRBV12-4 and TRBJ1-2, with a weak D call TRBD1 (6 bases). The CDR3 sequence is 13 residues long. V was pared by 6 bases and J by 4 bases, with 12 bases between. The CDR3 protein is CASRYREGYGYTF. DNA for the CDR3: TGTGCCAGCAGGTACAGGGAAGGCTATGGCTACACCTTC.

This sequence joins TRBV2 and TRBJ2-3; 12 bases map to TRBD2. CDR3 size: 16 residues. Germline trimming cut 7 bases from V and 4 bases from J; bases unmatched to any gene: 9. Germline values: CDR1 SNHLY, CDR2 FYNNEI. Here the CDR3 DNA reads TGTGCCAGCAAAGAGACTAGCGGGGGTGGGGCAGATACGCAGTATTTT. Translation gives CASKETSGGGADTQYF. Combining the CDR3 with reference TRBV2 and TRBJ2-3 gives the whole variable domain EPEVTQTPSHQVTQMGQEVILRCVPISNHLYFYWYRQILGQKVEFLVSFYNNEISEKSEIFDDQFSVERPDGSNFTLKIRSTKLEDSAMYFCASKETSGGGADTQYFGPGTRLTVL.

V and J are TRBV11-1 and TRBJ2-2; TRBD1 agrees at 7 bases. Germline assignment: CDR1 SGHAT and CDR2 FQDESV (reference sequence). The CDR3 runs 14 residues. Losses at the gene ends were 5 bases for V and 2 bases for J; bases not matched to a gene: 2. The DNA for the CDR3 is TGTGCCAGCAGCCGGGACAGTAACACCGGGGAGCTGTTTTTT. The encoded protein is CASSRDSNTGELFF.

The rearrangement uses TRBV27 and TRBJ1-1, with D uncertain. The germline CDR1 and CDR2 sequences are MNHEY and SMNVEV (reference sequence). The CDR3 consists of 15 residues. The ends were cut back, 3 bases at V and 1 base at J, with 12 bases in the middle. CDR3 nucleotide sequence: TGTGCCAGCAGTTTCAATGGCAGAAAGAACACTGAAGCTTTCTTT. This translates into CASSFNGRKNTEAFF.

This clone occurred once. This chain connects TRBV19 to TRBJ1-1; D unclear. The CDR3 is made up of 13 amino acids. V was shortened by 3 bases and J by 2 bases, with 7 bases between the two germline ends. CDR1 and CDR2 (germline): LNHDA, SQIVND (reference sequence). Here the CDR3 reads CASSIRENTEAFF. The CDR3 DNA reads as TGTGCCAGTAGTATCCGGGAAAACACTGAAGCTTTCTTT.

This clone showed up just a few times. The genes are TRBV6-5 and TRBJ2-2; D gene uncertain. Germline CDR1 is MNHEY and CDR2 is SVGAGI. V was trimmed by 7 bases and J by 1 base, leaving 10 bases between them. CDR3 length: 14 residues. The CDR3 loop reads CASKGQMNTGELFF. The CDR3 nucleotides read TGTGCCAGCAAAGGGCAGATGAACACCGGGGAGCTGTTTTTT.

The chain uses TRBV19 and TRBJ2-7; D ambiguous. The CDR3 contains 14 residues. Germline CDR1 reads LNHDA; CDR2 reads SQIVND (reference sequence). V lost 4 bases, J lost 0 bases, and 10 bases lay in between. CDR3: CASSTVDGSYEQYF. The CDR3 DNA follows: TGTGCCAGTAGTACGGTAGACGGCTCCTACGAGCAGTACTTC.

V is TRBV7-3 and J is TRBJ2-3; 9 bases map to TRBD1. The CDR3 has 15 residues. Germline V gene lookup returns CDR1 SGHTA and CDR2 FQGTGA. V lost 5 bases, J lost 2 bases, and 5 bases stayed unmatched. The CDR3 bases are TGTGCCAGCAGCCCCACAGGGGGCCTCACAGATACGCAGTATTTT. Translating gives CASSPTGGLTDTQYF.

V and J are TRBV27 and TRBJ2-7; perhaps TRBD1 as D (6 bases). This CDR3 has 15 residues. CDR1 MNHEY and CDR2 SMNVEV come from the germline V gene (reference sequence). V was cut by 8 bases and J by 0 bases, with 17 bases left in between. The CDR3 spells CASGSTGYSSYEQYF. The CDR3 region has the DNA TGTGCCAGCGGATCCACAGGGTATAGCTCCTACGAGCAGTACTTC.

This chain connects TRBV2 to TRBJ2-5; perhaps TRBD1 as D (5 bases). V gave up 6 bases and J gave up 7 bases, with 18 bases separating them. CDR1 and CDR2 (germline): SNHLY, FYNNEI. The CDR3 runs 14 residues. DNA for the CDR3: TGTGCCAGCAGCGTCATGGGCGCTCAGGGGACCCAGTACTTC. It encodes CASSVMGAQGTQYF.

This clone was observed a handful of times. V is TRBV7-9 and J is TRBJ2-1; 11 bases match TRBD2. The CDR3 totals 14 residues. Trimming at V came to 3 bases and at J to 12 bases, leaving 7 bases not matched to a gene. Germline lookup yields CDR1 SEHNR and CDR2 FQNEAQ (reference sequence). The CDR3 region has the DNA TGTGCCAGCAGCTTCCTACTAGCGGGGGTTAGGCAGTTCTTC. Translating it yields CASSFLLAGVRQFF.

This chain uses TRBV5-4 with TRBJ2-7; tentative D call: TRBD1 (7 bases). The V and J ends lost 0 bases and 5 bases respectively, with 12 bases between them. The CDR3 runs to 14 residues. Per germline, CDR1 SGHNT and CDR2 YYREEE (reference sequence). The CDR3 DNA reads TGTGCCAGCAGCTTGGGCAGGGGGGAACACGAGCAGTACTTC. Its translation is CASSLGRGEHEQYF. The whole variable domain, filled in from reference TRBV5-4 and TRBJ2-7, reads ETGVTQSPTHLIKTRGQQVTLRCSSQSGHNTVSWYQQALGQGPQFIFQYYREEENGRGNFPPRFSGLQFPNYSSELNVNALELDDSALYLCASSLGRGEHEQYFGPGTRLTVT.

The V gene is TRBV13, the J gene TRBJ1-2; possible D gene TRBD1, 6 bases. V was clipped by 5 bases and J by 0 bases, with 31 bases between them. The CDR3 consists of 21 residues. The germline V gene has CDR1 PRHDT and CDR2 FYEKMQ (reference sequence). CDR3 protein: CASSNQLPTGSGSIPNYGYTF. In nucleotides, the CDR3 is TGTGCCAGCAGCAACCAACTTCCCACAGGGTCTGGGTCAATCCCTAACTATGGCTACACCTTC.

The J gene is TRBJ1-6, the V gene TRBV19; D not resolved. V was shortened by 9 bases and J by 2 bases, with 11 bases between the two germline ends. The CDR3 covers 14 residues. Germline V gene lookup returns CDR1 LNHDA and CDR2 SQIVND (reference sequence). The CDR3 loop is CASSQSPYNSPLHF. In DNA form, the CDR3 reads TGTGCCAGCTCACAGAGCCCCTATAATTCACCCCTCCACTTT.

The chain links TRBV28 to TRBJ1-1, with D maybe TRBD1 (6 bases). The germline gives CDR1 MDHEN, CDR2 SYDVKM. CDR3 length: 16 amino acids. Trimming shortened V by 5 bases and J by 5 bases, and 21 bases separated the two germline ends. The CDR3 nucleotides are TGTGCCAGCAGTACCTTGGGGACAACTTACCGTACTGAAGCTTTCTTT. Protein product: CASSTLGTTYRTEAFF. The complete variable domain, with remaining parts taken from reference TRBV28 and TRBJ1-1, reads DVKVTQSSRYLVKRTGEKVFLECVQDMDHENMFWYRQDPGLGLRLIYFSYDVKMKEKGDIPEGYSVSREKKERFSLILESASTNQTSMYLCASSTLGTTYRTEAFFGQGTRLTVV.

V usage is TRBV28 and J usage is TRBJ2-1; D possibly corresponds to TRBD2 (5 bases). The CDR3 runs 15 residues. CDR1 and CDR2 (germline): MDHEN, SYDVKM. V lost 3 bases and J 1 base, leaving 10 bases between the germline ends. The CDR3 spells CASSFGGWSYNEQFF. Here the CDR3 DNA reads TGTGCCAGCAGTTTCGGCGGGTGGTCCTACAATGAGCAGTTCTTC.